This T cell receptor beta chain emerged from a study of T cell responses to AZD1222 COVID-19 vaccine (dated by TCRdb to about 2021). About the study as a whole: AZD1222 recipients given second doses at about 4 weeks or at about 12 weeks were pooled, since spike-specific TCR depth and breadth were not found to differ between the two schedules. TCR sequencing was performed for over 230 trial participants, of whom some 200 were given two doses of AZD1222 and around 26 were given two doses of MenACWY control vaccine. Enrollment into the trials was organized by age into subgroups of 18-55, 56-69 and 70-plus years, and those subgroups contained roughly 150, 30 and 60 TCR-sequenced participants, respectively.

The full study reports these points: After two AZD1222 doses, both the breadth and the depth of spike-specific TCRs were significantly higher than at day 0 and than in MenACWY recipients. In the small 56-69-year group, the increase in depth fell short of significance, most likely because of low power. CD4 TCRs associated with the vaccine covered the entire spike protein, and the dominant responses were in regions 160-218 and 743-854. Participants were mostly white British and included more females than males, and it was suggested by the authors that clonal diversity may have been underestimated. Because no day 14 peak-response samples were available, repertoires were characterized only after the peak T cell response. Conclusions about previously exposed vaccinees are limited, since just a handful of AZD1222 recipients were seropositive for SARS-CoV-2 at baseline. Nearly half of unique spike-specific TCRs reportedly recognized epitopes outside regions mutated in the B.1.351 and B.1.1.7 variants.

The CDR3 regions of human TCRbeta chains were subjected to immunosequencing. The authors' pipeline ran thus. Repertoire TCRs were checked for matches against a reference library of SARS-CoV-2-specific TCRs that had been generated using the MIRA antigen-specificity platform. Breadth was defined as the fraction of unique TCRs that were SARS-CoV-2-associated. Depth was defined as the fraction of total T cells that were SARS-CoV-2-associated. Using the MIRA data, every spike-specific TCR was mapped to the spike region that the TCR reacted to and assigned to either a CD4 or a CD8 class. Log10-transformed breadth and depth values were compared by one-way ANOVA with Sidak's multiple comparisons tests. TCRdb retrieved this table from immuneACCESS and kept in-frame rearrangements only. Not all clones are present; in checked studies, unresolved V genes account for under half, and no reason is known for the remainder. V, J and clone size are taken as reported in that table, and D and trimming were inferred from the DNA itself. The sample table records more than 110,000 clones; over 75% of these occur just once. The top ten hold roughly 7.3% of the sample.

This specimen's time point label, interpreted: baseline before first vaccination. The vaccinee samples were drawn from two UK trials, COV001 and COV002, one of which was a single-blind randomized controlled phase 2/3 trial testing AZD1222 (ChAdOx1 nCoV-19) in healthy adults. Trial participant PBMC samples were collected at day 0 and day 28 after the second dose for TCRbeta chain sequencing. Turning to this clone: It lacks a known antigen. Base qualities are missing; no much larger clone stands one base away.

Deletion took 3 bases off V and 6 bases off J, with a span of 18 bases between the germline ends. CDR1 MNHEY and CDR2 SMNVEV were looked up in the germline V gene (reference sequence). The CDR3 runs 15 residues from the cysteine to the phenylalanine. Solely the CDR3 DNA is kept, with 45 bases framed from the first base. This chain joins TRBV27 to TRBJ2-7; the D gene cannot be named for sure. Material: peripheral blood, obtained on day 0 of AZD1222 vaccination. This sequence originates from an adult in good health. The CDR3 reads CASSLYSTLLLEQYF. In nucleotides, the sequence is TGTGCCAGCAGTTTGTACAGTACCCTTTTGCTCGAGCAGTACTTC.